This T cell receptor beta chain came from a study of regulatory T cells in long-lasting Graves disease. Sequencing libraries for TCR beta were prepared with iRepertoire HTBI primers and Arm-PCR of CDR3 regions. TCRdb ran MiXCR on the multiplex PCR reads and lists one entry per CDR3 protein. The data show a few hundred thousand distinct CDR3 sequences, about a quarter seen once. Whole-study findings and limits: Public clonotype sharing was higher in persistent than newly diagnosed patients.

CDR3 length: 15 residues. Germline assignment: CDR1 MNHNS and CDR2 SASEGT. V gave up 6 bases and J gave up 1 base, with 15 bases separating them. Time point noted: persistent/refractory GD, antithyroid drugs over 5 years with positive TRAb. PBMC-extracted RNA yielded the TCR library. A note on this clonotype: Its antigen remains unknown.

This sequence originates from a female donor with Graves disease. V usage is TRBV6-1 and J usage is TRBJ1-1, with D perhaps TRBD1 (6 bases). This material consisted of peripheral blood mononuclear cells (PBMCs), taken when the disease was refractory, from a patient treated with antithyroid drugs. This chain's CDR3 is CASRGPLQGNTEAFF. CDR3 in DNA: TGTGCCAGCAGGGGACCGTTACAGGGGAACACTGAAGCTTTCTTT.